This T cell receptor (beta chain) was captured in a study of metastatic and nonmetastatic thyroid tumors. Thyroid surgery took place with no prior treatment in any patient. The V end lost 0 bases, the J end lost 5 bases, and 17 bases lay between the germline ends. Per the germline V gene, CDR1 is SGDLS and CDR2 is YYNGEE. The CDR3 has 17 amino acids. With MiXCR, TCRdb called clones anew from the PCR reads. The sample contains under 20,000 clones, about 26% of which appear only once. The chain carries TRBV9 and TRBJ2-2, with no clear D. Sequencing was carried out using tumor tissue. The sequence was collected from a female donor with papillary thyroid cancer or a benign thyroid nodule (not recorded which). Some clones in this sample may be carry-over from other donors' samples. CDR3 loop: CASSVEPAALLTGELFF. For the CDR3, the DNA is TGTGCCAGCAGCGTAGAACCAGCAGCGCTGTTGACCGGGGAGCTGTTTTTT.